A single sample gave rise to the 21 T cell receptor beta chains below, sequenced in a study of blood T cell repertoires in COVID-19. Some clones are missing from TCRdb's copy, which holds only in-frame ones; the method was immunoSEQ multiplex PCR. The sample shows some 200,000 clones, 85% to 90% of them seen only once. What was sequenced was peripheral blood. The receptors here all came from a man at least 80 years old with acute or convalescent COVID-19.

This chain joins TRBV6-1 and TRBJ2-2; D perhaps matches TRBD2 (6 bases). Trimming removed 3 bases from V and 4 bases from J, with 12 bases in between. Germline assignment: CDR1 MNHNS and CDR2 SASEGT. The CDR3 runs 15 residues. In DNA, the CDR3 is TGTGCCAGCAGTGATACGGGACTCTCCACCGGGGAGCTGTTTTTT. Translating gives CASSDTGLSTGELFF.

The chain joins TRBV2 to TRBJ2-7; D is ambiguous. The germline gives CDR1 SNHLY, CDR2 FYNNEI. V dropped 5 bases and J dropped 5 bases, with 10 bases sitting between them. The CDR3 loop spans 12 amino acids. The CDR3 reads CASSIRVNEQYV. In DNA form, the CDR3 reads TGTGCCAGCAGTATACGAGTCAACGAGCAGTACGTC.

The chain carries TRBV28 and TRBJ1-6, with D perhaps TRBD1 (6 bases). The V end was cut by 2 bases, the J end by 7 bases, with 15 bases between. Germline-derived CDR1 and CDR2 are MDHEN and SYDVKM. The CDR3 loop spans 16 amino acids. CDR3: CASSLGDYRDNSPLHF. CDR3 nucleotide sequence: TGTGCCAGCAGTTTAGGCGACTACAGGGACAATTCACCCCTCCACTTT. The variable domain in full, with the rest retrieved from reference TRBV28 and TRBJ1-6, is DVKVTQSSRYLVKRTGEKVFLECVQDMDHENMFWYRQDPGLGLRLIYFSYDVKMKEKGDIPEGYSVSREKKERFSLILESASTNQTSMYLCASSLGDYRDNSPLHFGNGTRLTVT.

The count of this clone is one. J is TRBJ2-2 and V is TRBV5-1, with D maybe TRBD1 (6 bases). This CDR3 is 14 amino acids long. The germline V gene has CDR1 SGHRS and CDR2 YFSETQ. V was clipped by 0 bases and J by 6 bases, with 9 bases between them. As DNA, the CDR3 is TGCGCCAGCAGCTTGGGGGGGCACGCCGGGGAGCTGTTTTTT. Translated, it gives CASSLGGHAGELFF.

The genes are TRBV4-1 and TRBJ2-3; 7 bases map to TRBD1. In germline, CDR1 is MGHRA, CDR2 YSYEKL. The CDR3 totals 20 residues. J lost 0 bases, V lost 1 base, and 16 bases had no gene match. The CDR3 is CASSQVRGNRRTGSTDTQYF. The CDR3 DNA is TGCGCCAGCAGCCAAGTTCGAGGTAATCGGCGGACAGGAAGCACAGATACGCAGTATTTT.

The sample holds a few counts of this clone. This CDR3 is CASSWGGNQPQHF. The DNA of the CDR3 is TGCGCCAGCAGCTGGGGAGGCAATCAGCCCCAGCATTTT. The J gene is TRBJ1-5, the V gene TRBV5-1; D gene uncertain. V lost 3 bases to trimming and J lost 2 bases, with 6 bases between them. CDR1 and CDR2 from the germline V gene are SGHRS and YFSETQ. The CDR3 runs 13 residues.

This clone was counted a single time. J is TRBJ1-4 and V is TRBV27; 7 bases are a match to TRBD1. The V gene end was trimmed by 2 bases and the J gene end by 7 bases; junction bases not matched to a gene: 10. This CDR3 has 16 residues. In germline, CDR1 is MNHEY, CDR2 SMNVEV (reference sequence). DNA for the CDR3: TGTGCCAGCAGTTTAGATCGGGGAACAGGGGTTGAAAAACTGTTTTTT. This codes for CASSLDRGTGVEKLFF.

The V and J genes are TRBV9 and TRBJ2-2; D might be TRBD1 (6 bases). CDR3 length: 17 amino acids. Looked up from germline, CDR1 is SGDLS and CDR2 is YYNGEE. Trimming shortened V by 3 bases and J by 4 bases, and 19 bases separated the two germline ends. The CDR3 region has the DNA TGTGCCAGCAGCGCCAGACCTATCACAGGGTTCACCGGGGAGCTGTTTTTT. It translates to CASSARPITGFTGELFF.

The chain has TRBV18 and TRBJ2-5, with a tentative D call TRBD1 (6 bases). The CDR3 contains 13 residues. Germline lookup yields CDR1 KGHSH and CDR2 LQKENI. Trimming pared 3 bases from V and 3 bases from J, leaving 8 bases between. The CDR3 loop reads CASSPDRKETQYF. In DNA form, the CDR3 reads TGTGCCAGCTCACCTGACAGGAAAGAGACCCAGTACTTC.

In this sample, this clone turned up once. The rearrangement uses TRBV27 and TRBJ2-3, with a possible D match to TRBD2 (6 bases). The CDR3 loop spans 16 amino acids. Germline-derived CDR1 and CDR2 are MNHEY and SMNVEV (reference sequence). Between the trimmed V and J ends, which lost 3 bases and 2 bases, there was a span of 15 bases. The CDR3 DNA is TGTGCCAGCAGTTTGACGGCGGGGTCATACACAGATACGCAGTATTTT. Residues: CASSLTAGSYTDTQYF.

The chain carries TRBV28 and TRBJ1-2; D is possibly TRBD1 (6 bases). Germline assignment: CDR1 MDHEN and CDR2 SYDVKM. V dropped 6 bases and J dropped 7 bases, with 18 bases sitting between them. The CDR3 length is 14 residues. The CDR3 protein is CASRRLQGSFGYTF. For the CDR3, the DNA is TGTGCCAGCAGACGCCTACAGGGAAGTTTTGGCTACACCTTC.

V gene TRBV7-2 combines with J gene TRBJ1-2, with no clear D. The V gene lost 5 bases and the J gene lost 1 base, with 11 bases spanning the gap. The CDR3 spans 14 residues. From germline, CDR1 is SGHTA and CDR2 FQGNSA. CDR3 coding DNA: TGTGCCAGCAGCGAAAGCCCTAATAACTATGGCTACACCTTC. It translates to CASSESPNNYGYTF.

This clone has a single count. This sequence joins TRBV27 and TRBJ2-1; D is undetermined. The germline CDR1 and CDR2 sequences are MNHEY and SMNVEV (reference sequence). The CDR3 is 13 amino acids. V lost 10 bases, J lost 0 bases, and 10 bases lay in between. CDR3 DNA sequence: TGTGCCACCCAGCGTGGCTCCTACAATGAGCAGTTCTTC. This sequence encodes CATQRGSYNEQFF.

In the case of this clone: This CDR3 is also generated by other DNA sequences in the sample. The chain carries TRBV7-2 and TRBJ2-3; the match to TRBD2 covers 13 bases. V shed 4 bases and J 6 bases; nucleotides not matched to a gene: 7. This CDR3 comprises 16 residues. Per the germline V gene, CDR1 is SGHTA and CDR2 is FQGNSA. The CDR3 nucleotides are TGTGCCAGCAGCTCCGGACTAGCGGGAGCAGGGGATACGCAGTATTTT. It yields the protein CASSSGLAGAGDTQYF.

The V gene is TRBV24-1, the J gene TRBJ2-3; D is uncertain. Trimming took off 6 bases at V and 4 bases at J, with 4 bases between the two ends. This CDR3 region has 11 residues. Looked up from germline, CDR1 is KGHDR and CDR2 is SFDVKD. The CDR3 spells CATSTADTQYF. The CDR3 DNA is TGTGCCACCAGTACAGCAGATACGCAGTATTTT.

V usage is TRBV30 and J usage is TRBJ1-5; 7 nucleotides align to TRBD1. The germline gives CDR1 GTSNPN, CDR2 SVGIG (reference sequence). V gave up 3 bases and J gave up 2 bases; unmatched junction bases: 10. This CDR3 has 16 residues. The DNA of the CDR3 is TGTGCCTGGAGCGATCGACAGGGTTTGGGCAATCAGCCCCAGCATTTT. Amino acids: CAWSDRQGLGNQPQHF.

The CDR3 sequence is CASSFSGVSNQETQYF. In DNA, the CDR3 is TGCGCCAGCAGCTTTTCGGGGGTTTCTAACCAAGAGACCCAGTACTTC. This chain uses TRBV5-1 with TRBJ2-5; TRBD2 might be the D (6 bases). CDR1 and CDR2 from the germline V gene are SGHRS and YFSETQ. With 2 bases removed from V and 0 bases from J, the gap between germline ends came to 14 bases. This CDR3 comprises 16 residues.

The chain employs TRBV4-1 and TRBJ2-1, with TRBD2 matching over 11 bases. The CDR3 runs to 19 residues. Germline CDR1 is MGHRA and CDR2 is YSYEKL. V lost 1 base to trimming and J lost 2 bases; unmatched junction nucleotides: 10. The DNA for the CDR3 is TGCGCCAGCAGCCAAGGGAGGGCTAGCGGGAGGAACACCTACAATGAGCAGTTCTTC. It yields the protein CASSQGRASGRNTYNEQFF.

This clone was found once. The chain couples TRBV27 to TRBJ1-4; TRBD1 aligns across 9 bases. Germline-derived CDR1 and CDR2 are MNHEY and SMNVEV (reference sequence). The V and J ends lost 5 bases and 3 bases, in that order; junction bases with no gene match: 10. This CDR3 has 17 amino acids. The CDR3 nucleotides are TGTGCCAGCAGTCCTTACCGGACAGGGGAATCTAATGAAAAACTGTTTTTT. It codes for CASSPYRTGESNEKLFF.

The CDR3 sequence is CASSPPGAVTDTQYF. The CDR3 nucleotides are TGCGCCAGCAGCCCCCCAGGGGCCGTCACAGATACGCAGTATTTT. The genes are TRBV5-1 and TRBJ2-3; maybe TRBD1 (6 bases). This CDR3 is built from 15 residues. Trimming took 4 bases from V and 2 from J, leaving 14 bases between them. CDR1 SGHRS and CDR2 YFSETQ come from the germline V gene.

V usage is TRBV29-1 and J usage is TRBJ1-1, with TRBD1 as a possible D gene (6 bases). CDR3 length: 13 residues. The germline V and J ends were trimmed by 4 bases and 2 bases, with 11 bases remaining between them. Germline V gene sequence: CDR1 SQVTM, CDR2 ANQGSEA. The CDR3 nucleotides are TGCAGCGTTGTCCAGGGGTTCAACACTGAAGCTTTCTTT. Translation: CSVVQGFNTEAFF.